Listed here is a single TCR beta chain. The repertoire was sequenced with immunoSEQ multiplex PCR; TCRdb's copy has only in-frame clones and lacks some. The table has some 74,000 clones, approximately 90% seen once. V was clipped by 3 bases and J by 0 bases; unmatched bases: 5. In germline, CDR1 is LNHDA, CDR2 SQIVND (reference sequence). There are 16 residues in the CDR3. This specimen belongs to a study of T cells after somatic rescue of genetic block. The clonotype comes from a man between 25 and 39 years old. The sequenced material came from peripheral blood mononuclear cells (PBMCs). The chain couples TRBV19 to TRBJ1-5; TRBD1 matches at 7 bases. CDR3 nucleotides: TGTGCCAGTAGTATCACAGGGGACTATAGCAATCAGCCCCAGCATTTT. Translating gives CASSITGDYSNQPQHF.